The 29 T cell receptor beta chains below come from one sample, sequenced in a study of blood T cell repertoires in COVID-19. The repertoire was sequenced with immunoSEQ multiplex PCR; TCRdb's copy has only in-frame clones and lacks some. The table includes about 150,000 clones, around 84% detected once. Sequenced material: PBMCs or T cells enriched from blood (not recorded which). These receptors all stem from a woman aged 45-60 years who had been exposed to COVID-19.

This clone was seen a handful of times. J is TRBJ2-5 and V is TRBV7-8; 7 positions agree with TRBD2. This CDR3 spans 15 amino acids. Germline V gene lookup returns CDR1 SGHVS and CDR2 FQNEAQ. The trim removed 0 bases at V and 5 bases at J, leaving 6 bases unmatched. The CDR3 region is CASSLAAGESETQYF. The CDR3 DNA follows: TGTGCCAGCAGCTTAGCGGCGGGAGAGAGCGAGACCCAGTACTTC.

The chain employs TRBV5-4 and TRBJ2-7; 7 bases match TRBD2. Germline lookup yields CDR1 SGHNT and CDR2 YYREEE (reference sequence). J gave up 6 bases and V 0 bases, and 3 bases lay outside the gene matches. The CDR3 has 13 amino acids. CDR3 amino acids: CASSLAGGSEQYF. For the CDR3, the DNA is TGTGCCAGCAGCTTGGCGGGGGGTAGCGAGCAGTACTTC.

The chain uses TRBV3-1 (or the pseudogene TRBV3-2) and TRBJ2-5; TRBD2 aligns across 8 bases. CDR3 length: 13 residues. Germline V gene sequence: CDR1 LGHDT, CDR2 YNNKEL (reference sequence). V lost 3 bases and J lost 5; bases outside the gene matches: 2. CDR3 loop: CASSQGLVETQYF. In nucleotides, the CDR3 is TGTGCCAGCAGCCAGGGACTAGTGGAGACCCAGTACTTC.

Only one count was recorded for this clone. The chain has TRBV12-5 and TRBJ1-5, with D possibly TRBD1 on 6 matching bases. This CDR3 spans 14 amino acids. Germline V gene sequence: CDR1 LGHNT, CDR2 FRNRAP. V was clipped by 4 bases and J by 3 bases, with 10 bases between them. The CDR3 DNA is TGTGCTAGTGGTTCGAACAGGGTCAATCAGCCCCAGCATTTT. It encodes CASGSNRVNQPQHF.

V gene TRBV19 combines with J gene TRBJ2-5, with 14 bases identical to TRBD2. The length of the CDR3 is 16 residues. Germline V lookup: CDR1 LNHDA, CDR2 SQIVND (reference sequence). J was trimmed by 4 bases and V by 1 base; bases with no gene match: 2. The CDR3 loop reads CASSIGGLAGAETQYF. CDR3 coding DNA: TGTGCCAGTAGTATAGGGGGACTAGCGGGAGCAGAGACCCAGTACTTC.

The chain has TRBV7-6 and TRBJ1-5; maybe TRBD1 (6 bases). V lost 3 bases and J lost 6, with 15 bases in between. The CDR3 extends over 15 amino acids. Germline loops: CDR1 SGHVS, CDR2 FNYEAQ. Here the CDR3 reads CASSFLEGVGQPQHF. In nucleotides, the CDR3 is TGTGCCAGCAGCTTTCTTGAGGGGGTGGGTCAGCCCCAGCATTTT.

The chain links TRBV5-1 to TRBJ1-4; the D is unclear. There are 17 residues in the CDR3. Trimming removed 4 bases at V and 0 bases at J, with 16 bases between. Germline V CDR1 and CDR2: SGHRS, YFSETQ. The CDR3 spells CASSPDSVTPTNEKLFF. As DNA, the CDR3 is TGCGCCAGCAGCCCTGACTCAGTGACTCCAACTAATGAAAAACTGTTTTTT. Drawing the rest from reference TRBV5-1 and TRBJ1-4, the complete variable domain is KAGVTQTPRYLIKTRGQQVTLSCSPISGHRSVSWYQQTPGQGLQFLFEYFSETQRNKGNFPGRFSGRQFSNSRSEMNVSTLELGDSALYLCASSPDSVTPTNEKLFFGSGTQLSVL.

This clone turned up a few times. The chain couples TRBV6-2 or TRBV6-3 to TRBJ1-5; 9 bases fit TRBD1. Per germline, CDR1 MNHEY and CDR2 SVGEGT. The CDR3 has 19 amino acids. V lost 0 bases to trimming and J lost 1 base; unmatched junction nucleotides: 10. The CDR3 nucleotides are TGTGCCAGCAGTTACTCGAAGGACAGGGGTCCGCCAAGCAATCAGCCCCAGCATTTT. Its translation is CASSYSKDRGPPSNQPQHF.

The chain recombines TRBV7-6 with TRBJ1-3; D is uncertain. CDR1 is SGHVS, CDR2 FNYEAQ, per germline. The CDR3 totals 16 residues. V was cut by 0 bases and J by 0 bases, with 9 bases left in between. CDR3 nucleotides: TGTGCCAGCAGCTTAGCCCAGTCAGACTCTGGAAACACCATATATTTT. Encoded protein: CASSLAQSDSGNTIYF.

This chain connects TRBV4-2 to TRBJ2-2; 9 bases map to TRBD2. CDR1 and CDR2 from the germline V gene are LGHNA and YNFKEQ. This CDR3 comprises 15 residues. The ends lost 7 bases at V and 7 bases at J; junction bases unmatched: 10. The DNA of the CDR3 is TGTGCCAGCACCCTCCGCGGGGGGGCCGTCGGGGAGCTGTTTTTT. Protein product: CASTLRGGAVGELFF.

The chain uses TRBV6-2 or TRBV6-3 and TRBJ1-5; weak D call: TRBD1 (6 bases). Germline loops: CDR1 MNHEY, CDR2 SVGEGT. Trimming shortened V by 2 bases and J by 1 base, and 12 bases separated the two germline ends. This CDR3 comprises 16 residues. The chain's CDR3 is CASSYIRQGSNQPQHF. The CDR3 DNA reads as TGTGCCAGCAGTTACATTCGGCAGGGGAGCAATCAGCCCCAGCATTTT.

V usage is TRBV30 and J usage is TRBJ1-2; 11 nucleotides match TRBD1. Per germline, CDR1 GTSNPN and CDR2 SVGIG (reference sequence). This CDR3 is 14 amino acids long. Unmatched junction bases numbered 12, after V lost 2 bases and J lost 13 bases. The CDR3 DNA sequence: TGTGCCTGGAGTCCGTACCGGGACAGGGGGATTCGCACCTTC. It encodes CAWSPYRDRGIRTF.

A remark on this clone: Since the CDR3 does not end with the conserved phenylalanine or tryptophan, this likely comes from a read error. The DNA is left out, because the CDR3 cannot be placed on it with certainty; the CDR3 is given as TCRdb lists it. Here the CDR3 reads CASSFRQDPY. The gene calls are TRBV27 and TRBJ1-1; the listed D gene, TRBD1, was not tested against the DNA. Germline CDR1 MNHEY, CDR2 SMNVEV (reference sequence). The CDR3 is 10 residues long, counting both termini.

The genes are TRBV4-3 and TRBJ1-1; the match to TRBD1 covers 9 bases. J lost 6 bases, V lost 1 base, and 15 bases had no gene match. Germline loops: CDR1 LGHNA, CDR2 YSLEER. The CDR3 loop spans 18 amino acids. CDR3 in DNA: TGCGCCAGCAGCCAAGGATCGGGGCTGGGACAGGGATCTCCTGAAGCTTTCTTT. Translated: CASSQGSGLGQGSPEAFF.

Details on this clone: Other DNA sequences in the sample encode the same CDR3. The chain recombines TRBV19 with TRBJ2-3; the D gene is possibly TRBD1 (6 bases). Trimming pared 4 bases from V and 0 bases from J, leaving 8 bases between. There are 14 residues in the CDR3. Germline lookup yields CDR1 LNHDA and CDR2 SQIVND (reference sequence). The CDR3 sequence: CASSRTGSTDTQYF. CDR3 DNA: TGTGCCAGTAGTAGAACAGGGAGCACAGATACGCAGTATTTT.

The V and J genes are TRBV24-1 and TRBJ2-5, with TRBD1 matching 11 bases. Germline CDR1 reads KGHDR; CDR2 reads SFDVKD. The V gene end was trimmed by 4 bases and the J gene end by 4 bases; junction bases not matched to a gene: 1. CDR3 length equals 14 residues. The CDR3 region has the DNA TGTGCCACCAGTGAGGGACAGGGGGTAGAGACCCAGTACTTC. It specifies CATSEGQGVETQYF.

The chain recombines TRBV10-1 with TRBJ2-3; 12 bases line up with TRBD2. The length of the CDR3 is 16 residues. Per the germline V gene, CDR1 is WNHNN and CDR2 is SYGVQD (reference sequence). V gave up 5 bases and J gave up 1 base; unmatched junction bases: 4. CDR3 bases: TGCGCCAGCAGTCCTCTAGCGGGGGGGGGCACAGATACGCAGTATTTT. It is translated as CASSPLAGGGTDTQYF.

The chain joins TRBV29-1 to TRBJ2-1, with no clear D. Trimming removed 4 bases from V and 1 base from J, with 8 bases in between. The CDR3 has 13 residues. CDR1 is SQVTM and CDR2 is ANQGSEA in the germline V gene. The CDR3 sequence is CSVVPGSYNEQFF. The CDR3 nucleotides are TGCAGCGTTGTCCCCGGGTCCTACAATGAGCAGTTCTTC.

The chain recombines TRBV6-5 with TRBJ1-2; D is perhaps TRBD1 (6 bases). Trimming removed 8 bases from V and 5 bases from J, with 15 bases in between. The germline gives CDR1 MNHEY, CDR2 SVGAGI. The CDR3 totals 13 residues. The DNA of the CDR3 is TGTGCCAGCCTGTGGGGGGGCCCTTATGGCTACACCTTC. Its protein product is CASLWGGPYGYTF.

This chain joins TRBV5-6 and TRBJ2-7, with TRBD1 identical over 7 bases. Germline CDR1 reads SGHDT; CDR2 reads YYEEEE. J gave up 5 bases and V 4 bases, and 3 bases lay outside the gene matches. This CDR3 comprises 12 residues. The CDR3 sequence: CASSRTGNEQYF. Here the CDR3 DNA reads TGTGCCAGCAGCCGGACAGGAAACGAGCAGTACTTC.

The J gene is TRBJ1-5, the V gene TRBV6-2 or TRBV6-3, with TRBD1 as a possible D gene (5 bases). V lost 5 bases to trimming and J lost 1 base, with 9 bases between them. This CDR3 comprises 14 residues. The germline gives CDR1 MNHEY, CDR2 SVGEGT. In nucleotides, the CDR3 is TGTGCCAGCAGTCCAGGGTGGAGCAATCAGCCCCAGCATTTT. The encoded protein is CASSPGWSNQPQHF.

J is TRBJ1-3 and V is TRBV25-1; the D gene is possibly TRBD1 (6 bases). The CDR3 has 13 amino acids. Per the germline V gene, CDR1 is MGHDK and CDR2 is SYGVNS. V lost 7 bases to trimming and J lost 1 base, with 8 bases between them. The CDR3 region has the DNA TGTGCCAGCACCAGGGGTTCTGGAAACACCATATATTTT. It codes for CASTRGSGNTIYF.

This chain uses TRBV6-5 with TRBJ2-7, with 12 bases aligning to TRBD1. This CDR3 spans 15 amino acids. Germline CDR1 is MNHEY and CDR2 is SVGAGI. V gave up 0 bases and J gave up 5 bases; unmatched junction bases: 2. The CDR3 sequence is CASSYSGTGGHEQYF. CDR3 nucleotide sequence: TGTGCCAGCAGTTACTCAGGGACAGGGGGCCACGAGCAGTACTTC.

The chain joins TRBV7-2 to TRBJ2-2; 8 bases are shared with TRBD2. CDR1 is SGHTA and CDR2 is FQGNSA in the germline V gene. The CDR3 sequence is 16 residues long. Trimming took 4 bases from V and 4 from J; bases not matched to a gene: 8. The CDR3 loop reads CASSSQRGSGTGELFF. CDR3 DNA sequence: TGTGCCAGCAGCTCCCAGCGGGGGTCGGGCACCGGGGAGCTGTTTTTT.

The chain uses TRBV9 and TRBJ1-3; D is perhaps TRBD1 (5 bases). Trimming removed 0 bases from V and 0 bases from J, with 10 bases in between. CDR3 length equals 16 residues. Germline V gene sequence: CDR1 SGDLS, CDR2 YYNGEE. The CDR3: CASSVVGAASGNTIYF. DNA for the CDR3: TGTGCCAGCAGCGTAGTAGGGGCAGCCTCTGGAAACACCATATATTTT.

This clone was detected only once. This chain links TRBV5-4 with TRBJ2-7; perhaps TRBD2 as D (5 bases). The CDR3 totals 14 residues. Germline V CDR1 and CDR2: SGHNT, YYREEE (reference sequence). Trimming removed 4 bases at V and 6 bases at J, with 17 bases between. The CDR3 DNA follows: TGTGCCAGCAGCCCCAACCGCGACCGGGGCGAGCAGTACTTC. Translation: CASSPNRDRGEQYF.

The V call is TRBV29-1, the J call TRBJ2-7, with TRBD1 as a possible D gene (5 bases). Germline values: CDR1 SQVTM, CDR2 ANQGSEA. The CDR3 length is 12 residues. Trimming left V 2 bases short and J 7 bases short, with 12 bases between. The CDR3 nucleotides read TGCAGCGTTGAAAAGACAGCTCAAGAGCAGTACTTC. Its protein is CSVEKTAQEQYF.

The CDR3 sequence is CASSPFPGGSYEQYF. CDR3 nucleotide sequence: TGTGCCAGCAGCCCATTTCCAGGGGGTTCCTACGAGCAGTACTTC. The chain employs TRBV6-5 and TRBJ2-7; the match to TRBD1 covers 7 bases. V was pared by 6 bases and J by 1 base, with 9 bases of the junction left unmatched. Germline V gene data show CDR1 as MNHEY and CDR2 as SVGAGI. This CDR3 is built from 15 residues.

DNA for the CDR3: TGTGCCAGCAGCTCAATCCCGACAGGGAGCTATGGCTACACCTTC. It specifies CASSSIPTGSYGYTF. This chain connects TRBV16 to TRBJ1-2; 7 bases are a match to TRBD1. The germline CDR1 and CDR2 sequences are KGHSY and FQNENV. The length of the CDR3 is 15 residues. Losses at the gene ends were 5 bases for V and 4 bases for J; bases not matched to a gene: 10.